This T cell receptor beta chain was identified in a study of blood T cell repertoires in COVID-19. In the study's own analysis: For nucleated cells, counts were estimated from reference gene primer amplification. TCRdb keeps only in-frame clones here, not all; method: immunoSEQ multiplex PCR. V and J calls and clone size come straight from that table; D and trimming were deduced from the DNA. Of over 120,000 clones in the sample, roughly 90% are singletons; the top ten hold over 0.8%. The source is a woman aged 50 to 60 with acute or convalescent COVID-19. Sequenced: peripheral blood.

CDR3: CASGDRRNYGYTF. CDR3 nucleotide sequence: TGTGCCAGTGGGGACAGGCGGAACTATGGCTACACCTTC. The rearrangement uses TRBV19 and TRBJ1-2; 8 bases line up with TRBD1. V shed 8 bases and J 2 bases; nucleotides not matched to a gene: 4. The CDR3 length is 13 residues. Germline CDR1 reads LNHDA; CDR2 reads SQIVND (reference sequence).